This TCR beta chain emerged from a study of blood T cell repertoires in COVID-19. Germline CDR1 reads LNHDA; CDR2 reads SQIVND (reference sequence). This CDR3 region has 14 residues. Trimming took off 6 bases at V and 2 bases at J, with 13 bases between the two ends. Profiling relied on immunoSEQ multiplex PCR, and the TCRdb table lists in-frame clones only, not all of them. The sample includes roughly 290,000 clones, 70% to 90% of them seen just once. Sequenced input: PBMCs or T cells enriched from blood (not recorded which). This chain joins TRBV19 and TRBJ1-1, with D unclear. The clonotype originates from a woman aged 25 to 39 who had recovered from COVID-19. DNA of the CDR3: TGTGCCAGTAGCCCCCGGGTTTCTAACACTGAAGCTTTCTTT. Its translation is CASSPRVSNTEAFF.